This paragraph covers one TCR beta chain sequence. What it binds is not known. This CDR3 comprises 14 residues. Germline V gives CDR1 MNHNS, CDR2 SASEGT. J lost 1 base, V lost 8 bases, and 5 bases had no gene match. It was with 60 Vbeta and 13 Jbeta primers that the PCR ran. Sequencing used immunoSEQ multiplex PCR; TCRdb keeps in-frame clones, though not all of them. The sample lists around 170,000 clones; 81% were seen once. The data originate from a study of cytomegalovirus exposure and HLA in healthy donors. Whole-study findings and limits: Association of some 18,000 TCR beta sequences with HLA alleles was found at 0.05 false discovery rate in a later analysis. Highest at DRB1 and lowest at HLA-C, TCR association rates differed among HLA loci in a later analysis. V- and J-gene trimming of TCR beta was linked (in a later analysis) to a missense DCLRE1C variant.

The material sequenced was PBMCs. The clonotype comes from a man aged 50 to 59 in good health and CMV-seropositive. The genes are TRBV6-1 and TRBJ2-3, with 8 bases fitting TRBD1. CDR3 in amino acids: CASADRVGTDTQYF. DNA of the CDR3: TGTGCCAGCGCGGACAGGGTAGGCACAGATACGCAGTATTTT.